Shown below are 21 T cell receptor beta chains from a single sample sequenced in a study of memory CD4+ T cells and cytomegalovirus serostatus. Libraries were prepared by immunoSEQ multiplex PCR; TCRdb keeps only in-frame clonotypes and omits some of them. The repertoire holds tens of thousands of clones, with over 75% as singletons. The sort gate was single viable CD3+CD4+CD8-CD45RO+ cells for memory CD4+ T cells. Sequenced input: memory CD4+ T cells from blood. Receptors were obtained from an adult in good health and CMV-seronegative.

The chain joins TRBV21-1 to TRBJ2-5. TRBV21-1 is assigned pseudogene status. The CDR3 is 13 residues long. The CDR3 loop reads CASRTGQQETQYF. The CDR3 DNA reads as TGTGCCAGCCGGACGGGGCAGCAAGAGACCCAGTACTTC.

V and J are TRBV6-4 and TRBJ2-2; D ambiguous. V gave up 8 bases and J gave up 3 bases, with 7 bases separating them. This CDR3 spans 12 amino acids. Germline V gene data show CDR1 as MRHNA and CDR2 as SNTAGT. The CDR3 DNA reads TGTGCCAGCTCGTCTTACACCGGGGAGCTGTTTTTT. It is translated as CASSSYTGELFF.

The chain uses TRBV7-9 and TRBJ2-1; D call uncertain. CDR1 is SEHNR, CDR2 FQNEAQ, per germline (reference sequence). The CDR3 runs to 12 residues. Trimming stripped 2 bases from V and 6 bases from J, with 5 bases between. The CDR3 region is CASSLTGNEQFF. As DNA, the CDR3 is TGTGCCAGCAGCTTAACCGGCAATGAGCAGTTCTTC.

The chain links TRBV6-5 to TRBJ1-2; tentative D call: TRBD1 (5 bases). The CDR3 is 12 residues long. Germline CDR1 reads MNHEY; CDR2 reads SVGAGI. Trimming shortened V by 6 bases and J by 8 bases, and 13 bases separated the two germline ends. The CDR3 sequence: CASRSRAGGYTF. The CDR3 DNA reads TGTGCCAGCAGGTCCAGGGCAGGGGGCTACACCTTC.

The V and J genes are TRBV7-2 and TRBJ2-1; TRBD1 might be the D (6 bases). There are 12 residues in the CDR3. From germline, CDR1 is SGHTA and CDR2 FQGNSA. Trimming left V 1 base short and J 9 bases short, with 7 bases between. This CDR3 is CASSLVGAEQFF. CDR3 DNA sequence: TGTGCCAGCAGCTTAGTGGGGGCTGAGCAGTTCTTC.

V gene TRBV5-1 combines with J gene TRBJ1-1, with 8 bases matching TRBD1. CDR1 SGHRS and CDR2 YFSETQ come from the germline V gene. Trimming at V came to 2 bases and at J to 4 bases, leaving 16 bases not matched to a gene. The length of the CDR3 is 18 residues. The CDR3 spells CASSFSVGQGSLGTEAFF. In nucleotides, the CDR3 is TGCGCCAGCAGCTTTTCCGTCGGACAGGGAAGTCTGGGCACTGAAGCTTTCTTT.

This clone has just a few counts. The J gene is TRBJ2-3, the V gene TRBV2, with 10 bases that match TRBD2. The CDR3 extends over 15 amino acids. Germline CDR1 SNHLY, CDR2 FYNNEI. The junction had 6 bases not matched to a gene; V was cut back by 6 bases and J by 3 bases. The CDR3 sequence: CASRAGGTPTDTQYF. CDR3 sequence (DNA): TGTGCCAGCAGAGCGGGGGGGACACCGACAGATACGCAGTATTTT.

The chain has TRBV14 and TRBJ2-5; unclear D gene. Germline CDR1 reads SGHDN; CDR2 reads FVKESK. Trimming took 4 bases from V and 5 from J, leaving 5 bases between them. The CDR3 length is 11 residues. This CDR3 reads CASSRYETQYF. The CDR3 bases are TGTGCCAGCAGCCGCTATGAGACCCAGTACTTC.

The gene calls are TRBV19 and TRBJ2-2; D is possibly TRBD2 (6 bases). The V gene lost 6 bases and the J gene lost 1 base, with 9 bases spanning the gap. Germline values: CDR1 LNHDA, CDR2 SQIVND (reference sequence). This CDR3 is built from 14 residues. CDR3 DNA sequence: TGTGCCAGTAGGGGACTGGAGAACACCGGGGAGCTGTTTTTT. Translated, it gives CASRGLENTGELFF.

The genes are TRBV2 and TRBJ1-1, with 8 positions matching TRBD1. Germline loops: CDR1 SNHLY, CDR2 FYNNEI. Trimming removed 4 bases from V and 3 bases from J; junction bases left unmatched: 16. The CDR3 contains 18 residues. CDR3 sequence (DNA): TGTGCCAGCAGTGTAGGGGGGACAGGTGGCCTGGGGGACACTGAAGCTTTCTTT. Translating it yields CASSVGGTGGLGDTEAFF.

This chain connects TRBV7-9 to TRBJ2-7; D might be TRBD2 (6 bases). The CDR3 length is 15 residues. V lost 4 bases and J 2 bases, leaving 15 bases between the germline ends. Germline V CDR1 and CDR2: SEHNR, FQNEAQ (reference sequence). The CDR3 reads CASSSRRGSTYEQYF. Written as DNA, the CDR3 is TGTGCCAGCAGCTCCCGGCGGGGTTCCACCTACGAGCAGTACTTC.

V and J are TRBV2 and TRBJ2-3; D unresolved. The CDR3 has 13 amino acids. The V end lost 0 bases, the J end lost 6 bases, and 7 bases lay between the germline ends. CDR1 and CDR2 from the germline V gene are SNHLY and FYNNEI. The CDR3 region has the DNA TGTGCCAGCAGTGAAGCGCTTCGGGATACGCAGTATTTT. Its translation: CASSEALRDTQYF. The entire variable domain, with the rest obtained from reference TRBV2 and TRBJ2-3, is as follows: EPEVTQTPSHQVTQMGQEVILRCVPISNHLYFYWYRQILGQKVEFLVSFYNNEISEKSEIFDDQFSVERPDGSNFTLKIRSTKLEDSAMYFCASSEALRDTQYFGPGTRLTVL.

The sample holds a few counts of this clone. The chain joins TRBV18 to TRBJ1-2; no definite D call. The CDR3 runs 14 residues. Germline loops: CDR1 KGHSH, CDR2 LQKENI. Trimming pared 4 bases from V and 6 bases from J, leaving 15 bases between. CDR3 DNA: TGTGCCAGCTCACAGGGCCCGCCTGCGGATGGCTACACCTTC. This encodes CASSQGPPADGYTF.

This rearrangement joins TRBV5-6 to TRBJ1-4; D remains ambiguous. This CDR3 contains 12 residues. The germline CDR1 and CDR2 sequences are SGHDT and YYEEEE. Trimming cost V 4 bases and J 5 bases, with 6 bases left between them. DNA of the CDR3: TGTGCCAGCAGCCGCGGAAATGAAAAACTGTTTTTT. The encoded protein is CASSRGNEKLFF. The variable domain in full, completed from reference TRBV5-6 and TRBJ1-4, reads DAGVTQSPTHLIKTRGQQVTLRCSPKSGHDTVSWYQQALGQGPQFIFQYYEEEERQRGNFPDRFSGHQFPNYSSELNVNALLLGDSALYLCASSRGNEKLFFGSGTQLSVL.

The rearrangement links TRBV5-8 to TRBJ1-2; D is undetermined. Germline lookup yields CDR1 SGHTS and CDR2 YDEGEE. V was trimmed by 0 bases and J by 0 bases, leaving 0 bases between them. The CDR3 length is 12 residues. For the CDR3, the DNA is TGTGCCAGCAGCTTGGCTAACTATGGCTACACCTTC. This sequence encodes CASSLANYGYTF.

The chain has TRBV5-1 and TRBJ2-1, with 10 bases lining up with TRBD2. The V segment lost 3 bases and the J segment 2 bases; nucleotides outside the gene matches: 5. The V gene's germline CDR1 is SGHRS and CDR2 YFSETQ. The CDR3 has 16 amino acids. CDR3: CASSSTGLAAYNEQFF. CDR3 DNA sequence: TGCGCCAGCAGCTCGACCGGACTAGCGGCCTACAATGAGCAGTTCTTC.

The chain recombines TRBV7-2 with TRBJ1-1; D is perhaps TRBD1 (6 bases). The CDR3 contains 14 residues. Germline CDR1 is SGHTA and CDR2 is FQGNSA. The V gene lost 4 bases and the J gene lost 3 bases, with 12 bases spanning the gap. CDR3 loop: CASSSQGVDTEAFF. CDR3 coding DNA: TGTGCCAGCAGCTCACAGGGAGTGGACACTGAAGCTTTCTTT. The full variable domain, rest sourced from reference TRBV7-2 and TRBJ1-1, is GAGVSQSPSNKVTEKGKDVELRCDPISGHTALYWYRQSLGQGLEFLIYFQGNSAPDKSGLPSDRFSAERTGGSVSTLTIQRTQQEDSAVYLCASSSQGVDTEAFFGQGTRLTVV.

The chain has TRBV6-1 and TRBJ1-4; D gene uncertain. Germline V CDR1 and CDR2: MNHNS, SASEGT. V was clipped by 8 bases and J by 3 bases, with 10 bases between them. The CDR3 runs 13 residues. CDR3 nucleotide sequence: TGTGCCAGCGGGAGGGTCTCTAATGAAAAACTGTTTTTT. This codes for CASGRVSNEKLFF.

The genes are TRBV7-6 and TRBJ1-1; D is ambiguous. This CDR3 comprises 14 residues. Germline CDR1 and CDR2: SGHVS and FNYEAQ. V lost 5 bases and J lost 3, with 13 bases in between. The CDR3 sequence is CASSPLRPDTEAFF. Written as DNA, the CDR3 is TGTGCCAGCAGCCCCCTTAGACCCGACACTGAAGCTTTCTTT.

The rearrangement uses TRBV7-8 and TRBJ2-4, with 9 positions matching TRBD1. Germline values: CDR1 SGHVS, CDR2 FQNEAQ. Unmatched junction bases numbered 8, after V lost 2 bases and J lost 3 bases. This CDR3 region has 17 residues. CDR3 sequence reads: CASSLRDRVVGKNIQYF. The CDR3 DNA reads TGTGCCAGCAGCTTACGGGACAGGGTTGTTGGCAAAAACATTCAGTACTTC. The variable domain in full, completed from reference TRBV7-8 and TRBJ2-4, reads GAGVSQSPRYKVAKRGQDVALRCDPISGHVSLFWYQQALGQGPEFLTYFQNEAQLDKSGLPSDRFFAERPEGSVSTLKIQRTQQEDSAVYLCASSLRDRVVGKNIQYFGAGTRLSVL.

J is TRBJ2-2 and V is TRBV23-1; 7 positions match TRBD2. TRBV23-1 is filed as an ORF, its function uncertain. V dropped 2 bases and J dropped 9; count of bases not matched to a gene: 6. The CDR3 spans 14 residues. The CDR3 spells CASSQIGLVRELFF. The CDR3 region has the DNA TGCGCCAGCAGTCAAATCGGACTAGTCCGGGAGCTGTTTTTT.